The present T cell receptor (beta chain) was sequenced within a study of T cell responses to AZD1222 COVID-19 vaccine. Study as a whole: Analysis merged second doses at about 4 or about 12 weeks. Study-level results: Researchers took repertoire samples only after the peak T cell response had come. It should be noted that donors were predominantly white British and more often female, and clonal diversity was possibly underestimated. There were vaccine-associated CD4 TCRs across spike, dominant at 160-218 and 743-854.

Produced via immunoSEQ multiplex PCR; TCRdb's table is partial and in-frame only. This table holds 120,000 to 150,000 clones, around 88% found once. As to this clone: What it recognizes is unknown.

This CDR3 is 16 amino acids long. V shed 6 bases and J 2 bases; nucleotides not matched to a gene: 10. CDR1 and CDR2 from the germline V gene are SQVTM and ANQGSEA. The sequencing here drew on peripheral blood, taken on day 0 of AZD1222 vaccination. The genes are TRBV29-1 and TRBJ2-5; TRBD2 matches 12 bases. The clonotype comes from an adult in good health. The CDR3 DNA reads TGCAGCGTCTCACCCCCGCTAGCGGGAGGGCAAGAGACCCAGTACTTC. Protein product: CSVSPPLAGGQETQYF.